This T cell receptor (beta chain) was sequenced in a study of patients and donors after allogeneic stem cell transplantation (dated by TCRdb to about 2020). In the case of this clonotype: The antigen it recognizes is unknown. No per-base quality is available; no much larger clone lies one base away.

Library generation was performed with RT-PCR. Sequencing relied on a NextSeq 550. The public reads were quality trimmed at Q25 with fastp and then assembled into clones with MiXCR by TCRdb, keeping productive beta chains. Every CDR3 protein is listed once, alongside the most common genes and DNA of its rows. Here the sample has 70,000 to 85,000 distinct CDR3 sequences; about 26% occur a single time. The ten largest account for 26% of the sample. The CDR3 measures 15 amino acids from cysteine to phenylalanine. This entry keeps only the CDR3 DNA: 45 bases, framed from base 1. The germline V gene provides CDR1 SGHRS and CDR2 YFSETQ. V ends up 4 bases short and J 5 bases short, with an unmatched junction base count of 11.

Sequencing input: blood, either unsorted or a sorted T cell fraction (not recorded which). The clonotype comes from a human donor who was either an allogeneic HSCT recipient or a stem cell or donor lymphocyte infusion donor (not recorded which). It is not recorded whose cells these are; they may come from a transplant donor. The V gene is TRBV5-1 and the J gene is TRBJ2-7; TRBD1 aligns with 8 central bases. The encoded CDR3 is CASSGGQGGFHEQYF. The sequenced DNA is TGCGCCAGCAGCGGCGGACAGGGAGGATTCCACGAGCAGTACTTC.